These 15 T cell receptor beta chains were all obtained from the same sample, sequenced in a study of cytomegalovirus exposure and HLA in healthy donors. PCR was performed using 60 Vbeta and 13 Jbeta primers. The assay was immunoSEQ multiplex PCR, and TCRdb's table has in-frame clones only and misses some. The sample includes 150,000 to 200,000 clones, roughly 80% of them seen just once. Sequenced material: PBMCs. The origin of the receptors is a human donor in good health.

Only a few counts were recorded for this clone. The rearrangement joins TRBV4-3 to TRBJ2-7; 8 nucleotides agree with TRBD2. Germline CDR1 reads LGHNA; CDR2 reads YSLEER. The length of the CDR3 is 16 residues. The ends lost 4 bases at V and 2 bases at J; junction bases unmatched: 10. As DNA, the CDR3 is TGCGCCAGCAGCCGTGCGGGGGGACTGACAACCTACGAGCAGTACTTC. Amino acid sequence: CASSRAGGLTTYEQYF.

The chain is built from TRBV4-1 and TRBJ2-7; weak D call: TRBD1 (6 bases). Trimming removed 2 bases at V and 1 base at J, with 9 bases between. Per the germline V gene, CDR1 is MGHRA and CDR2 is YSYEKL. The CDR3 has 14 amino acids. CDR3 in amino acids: CASSQPGHSYEQYF. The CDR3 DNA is TGCGCCAGCAGCCAACCGGGACATTCCTACGAGCAGTACTTC.

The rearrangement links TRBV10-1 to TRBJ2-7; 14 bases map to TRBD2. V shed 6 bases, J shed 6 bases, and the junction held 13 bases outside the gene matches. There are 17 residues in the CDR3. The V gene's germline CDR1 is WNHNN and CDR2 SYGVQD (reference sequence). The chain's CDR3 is CASSRTPGLAGVGEQYF. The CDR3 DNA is TGCGCCAGCAGCAGAACCCCGGGACTAGCGGGGGTAGGCGAGCAGTACTTC.

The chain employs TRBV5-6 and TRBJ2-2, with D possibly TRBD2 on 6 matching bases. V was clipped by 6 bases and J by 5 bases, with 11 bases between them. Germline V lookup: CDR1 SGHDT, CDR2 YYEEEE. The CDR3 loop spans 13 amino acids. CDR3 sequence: CASTRRETGELFF. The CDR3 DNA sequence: TGTGCCAGCACCCGGAGGGAGACCGGGGAGCTGTTTTTT.

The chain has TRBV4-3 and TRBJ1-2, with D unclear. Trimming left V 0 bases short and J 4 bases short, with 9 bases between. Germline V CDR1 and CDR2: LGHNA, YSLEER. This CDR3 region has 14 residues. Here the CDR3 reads CASSQEYGGYGYTF. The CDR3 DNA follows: TGCGCCAGCAGCCAAGAGTACGGCGGCTATGGCTACACCTTC.

CDR3 region: CASSLFSGAGQETQYF. The CDR3 region has the DNA TGTGCCAGCAGCTTATTTAGCGGGGCGGGGCAAGAGACCCAGTACTTC. The chain recombines TRBV7-6 with TRBJ2-5; 8 bases map to TRBD2. This CDR3 has 16 amino acids. Germline values: CDR1 SGHVS, CDR2 FNYEAQ. J was trimmed by 2 bases and V by 2 bases; bases with no gene match: 7.

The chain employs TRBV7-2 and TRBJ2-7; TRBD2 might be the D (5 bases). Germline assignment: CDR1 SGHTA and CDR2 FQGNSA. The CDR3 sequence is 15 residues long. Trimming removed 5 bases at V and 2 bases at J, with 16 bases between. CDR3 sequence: CASSVYPGSAYEQYF. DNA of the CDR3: TGTGCCAGCAGCGTCTACCCGGGGTCCGCCTACGAGCAGTACTTC. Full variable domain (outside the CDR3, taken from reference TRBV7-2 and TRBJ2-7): GAGVSQSPSNKVTEKGKDVELRCDPISGHTALYWYRQSLGQGLEFLIYFQGNSAPDKSGLPSDRFSAERTGGSVSTLTIQRTQQEDSAVYLCASSVYPGSAYEQYFGPGTRLTVT.

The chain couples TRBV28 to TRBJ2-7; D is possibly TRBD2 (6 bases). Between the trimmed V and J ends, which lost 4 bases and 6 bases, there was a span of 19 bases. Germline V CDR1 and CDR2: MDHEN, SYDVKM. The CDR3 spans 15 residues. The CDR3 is CASSSSLGGLLEQYF. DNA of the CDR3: TGTGCCAGCAGTTCCTCCCTCGGAGGGCTTCTCGAGCAGTACTTC.

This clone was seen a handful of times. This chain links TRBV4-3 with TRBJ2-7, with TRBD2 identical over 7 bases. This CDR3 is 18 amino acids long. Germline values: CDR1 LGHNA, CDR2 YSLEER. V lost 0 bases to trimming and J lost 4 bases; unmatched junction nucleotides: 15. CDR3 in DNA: TGCGCCAGCAGCCAAGATATAAAACCCGTGAGCGGGGTATACGAGCAGTACTTC. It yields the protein CASSQDIKPVSGVYEQYF.

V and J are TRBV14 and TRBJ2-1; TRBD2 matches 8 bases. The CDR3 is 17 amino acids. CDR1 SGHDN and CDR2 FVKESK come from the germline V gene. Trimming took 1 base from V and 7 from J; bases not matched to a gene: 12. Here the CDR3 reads CASSQGFISGTRNEQFF. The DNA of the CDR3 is TGTGCCAGCAGCCAAGGTTTTATTTCGGGGACTAGGAATGAGCAGTTCTTC.

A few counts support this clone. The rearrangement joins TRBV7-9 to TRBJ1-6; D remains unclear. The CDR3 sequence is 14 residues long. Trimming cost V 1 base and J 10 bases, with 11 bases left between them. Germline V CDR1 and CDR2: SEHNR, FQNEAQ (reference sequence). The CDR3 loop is CASSLGGSASPLHF. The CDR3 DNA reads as TGTGCCAGCAGCTTAGGTGGCAGTGCCTCACCCCTCCACTTT.

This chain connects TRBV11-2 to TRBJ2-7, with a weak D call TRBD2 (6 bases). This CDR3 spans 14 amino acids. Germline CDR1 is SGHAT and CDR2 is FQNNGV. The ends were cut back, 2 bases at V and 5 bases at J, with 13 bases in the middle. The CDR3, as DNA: TGTGCCAGCAGCTTATTGGCGGGGAGGAACGAGCAGTACTTC. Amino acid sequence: CASSLLAGRNEQYF.

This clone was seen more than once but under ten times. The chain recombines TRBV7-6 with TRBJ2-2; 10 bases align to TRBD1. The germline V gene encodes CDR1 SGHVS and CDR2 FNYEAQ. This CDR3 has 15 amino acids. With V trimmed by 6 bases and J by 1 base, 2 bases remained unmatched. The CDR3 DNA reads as TGTGCCAGCAGTAGGGACAGGGGGAACACCGGGGAGCTGTTTTTT. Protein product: CASSRDRGNTGELFF.

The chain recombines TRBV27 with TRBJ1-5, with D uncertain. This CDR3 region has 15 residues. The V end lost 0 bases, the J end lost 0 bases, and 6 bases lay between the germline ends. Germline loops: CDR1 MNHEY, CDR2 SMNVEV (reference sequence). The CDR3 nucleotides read TGTGCCAGCAGTTTATCCCGGGATAGCAATCAGCCCCAGCATTTT. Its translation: CASSLSRDSNQPQHF.

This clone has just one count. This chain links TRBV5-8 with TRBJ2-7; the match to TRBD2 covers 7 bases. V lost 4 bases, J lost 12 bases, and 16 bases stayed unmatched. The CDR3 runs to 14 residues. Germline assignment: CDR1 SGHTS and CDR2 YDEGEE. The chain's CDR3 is CASSLVGRVGELYF. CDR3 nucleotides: TGTGCCAGCAGCCTCGTTGGGAGGGTGGGGGAGTTGTACTTC.